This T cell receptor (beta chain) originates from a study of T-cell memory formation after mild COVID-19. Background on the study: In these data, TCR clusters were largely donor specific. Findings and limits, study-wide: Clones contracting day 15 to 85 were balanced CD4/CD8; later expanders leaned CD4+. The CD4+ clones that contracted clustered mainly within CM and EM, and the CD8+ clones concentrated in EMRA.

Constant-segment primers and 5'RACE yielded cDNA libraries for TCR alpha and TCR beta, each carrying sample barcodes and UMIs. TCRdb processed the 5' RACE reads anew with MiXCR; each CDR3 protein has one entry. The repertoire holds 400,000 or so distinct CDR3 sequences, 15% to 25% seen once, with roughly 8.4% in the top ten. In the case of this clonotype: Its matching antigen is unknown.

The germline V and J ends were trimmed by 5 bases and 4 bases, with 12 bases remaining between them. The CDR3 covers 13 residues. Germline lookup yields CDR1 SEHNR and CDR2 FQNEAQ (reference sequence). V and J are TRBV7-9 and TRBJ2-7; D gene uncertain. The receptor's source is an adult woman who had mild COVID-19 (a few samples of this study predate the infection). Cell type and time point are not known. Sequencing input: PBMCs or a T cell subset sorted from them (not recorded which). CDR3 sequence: CASSPAPWYEQYF. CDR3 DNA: TGTGCCAGCAGCCCGGCCCCCTGGTACGAGCAGTACTTC.